This is a list of T cell receptor beta chains from one sample in a study of T cell changes during pregnancy in multiple sclerosis. Assay: immunoSEQ multiplex PCR; the TCRdb copy retains only in-frame clones and omits some. The sample consists of approximately 30,000 clones, about 91% of them appearing once. Sequences were derived from CD8+ T cells from peripheral blood mononuclear cells, sampled in the first trimester of pregnancy. Receptors originate from a female donor with multiple sclerosis, enrolled in a pregnancy study. Both conserved end residues are trimmed from each CDR3. Each record gives: CDR3 protein, clone size, J gene, V gene. Some rows have no size entry. The others give once, few or many, or a class for an expanded clone.

cdr3_aa: ASSDTGLTDTQY
clone_size: .
j_call: TRBJ2-3
v_call: TRBV2

cdr3_aa: ASSVDRDYEQY
clone_size: once
j_call: TRBJ2-7
v_call: TRBV11-2

cdr3_aa: ASSFETGYTDTQY
clone_size: .
j_call: TRBJ2-3
v_call: TRBV11-2

cdr3_aa: ASSYKGASGYT
clone_size: .
j_call: TRBJ1-2
v_call: TRBV6-5

cdr3_aa: ASSPQVQGTEAF
clone_size: .
j_call: TRBJ1-1
v_call: TRBV2

cdr3_aa: ASSQETHSYEQY
clone_size: once
j_call: TRBJ2-7
v_call: TRBV14

cdr3_aa: ASSDLAENTGELF
clone_size: .
j_call: TRBJ2-2
v_call: TRBV2

cdr3_aa: ASSLAGQGPSPLH
clone_size: .
j_call: TRBJ1-6
v_call: TRBV7-3

cdr3_aa: ASSLGASGDASETQY
clone_size: .
j_call: TRBJ2-5
v_call: TRBV27

cdr3_aa: ATSAGAGSYEQY
clone_size: .
j_call: TRBJ2-7
v_call: TRBV15

cdr3_aa: ASSAMDRPSYEQY
clone_size: .
j_call: TRBJ2-7
v_call: TRBV7-9

cdr3_aa: ASSQETELNQPQH
clone_size: .
j_call: TRBJ1-5
v_call: TRBV4-2

cdr3_aa: ASSPGGGAGTDTQY
clone_size: .
j_call: TRBJ2-3
v_call: TRBV6-4

cdr3_aa: ASSLEGANQETQY
clone_size: .
j_call: TRBJ2-5
v_call: TRBV28

cdr3_aa: ASSLGSGSDEQY
clone_size: .
j_call: TRBJ2-7
v_call: TRBV7-9